This T cell receptor (beta chain) appears in the sequencing data of a study of OX40 agonist ivuxolimab in advanced cancers. Study in general: Partial responses were recorded for three patients, including one with hepatocellular carcinoma and two with cutaneous melanoma.

The table lists this clone with a count of one. Its antigen is undetermined. Study findings and constraints: With doses of 0.1-3.0 mg/kg, partial responders showed among the lowest clonal expansion. The study found that CD8+ T cells averaged more expanded clones than CD4+.

Assay used: immunoSEQ multiplex PCR; TCRdb lists only in-frame clones, some missing. The sample includes approximately 77,000 clones, more than 80% of them seen just once. The CDR3 contains 19 residues. Germline assignment: CDR1 LNHNV and CDR2 YYDKDF (reference sequence). Germline trimming cut 5 bases from V and 0 bases from J; bases unmatched to any gene: 12. The sequences come from CD4+ or CD8+ T cells sorted from blood, collected in a trial of the OX40 agonist ivuxolimab. The chain recombines TRBV15 with TRBJ2-1; TRBD2 matches 11 bases. The TCR was taken from an adult with an advanced solid tumor such as melanoma, head and neck, liver or kidney cancer. In DNA, the CDR3 is TGTGCCACCAGCGTTAGGACTAGCGGGTTCTATAGCTCCTACAATGAGCAGTTCTTC. This encodes CATSVRTSGFYSSYNEQFF. Together with reference TRBV15 and TRBJ2-1, the CDR3 gives the full variable domain: DAMVIQNPRYQVTQFGKPVTLSCSQTLNHNVMYWYQQKSSQAPKLLFHYYDKDFNNEADTPDNFQSRRPNTSFCFLDIRSPGLGDTAMYLCATSVRTSGFYSSYNEQFFGPGTRLTVL.